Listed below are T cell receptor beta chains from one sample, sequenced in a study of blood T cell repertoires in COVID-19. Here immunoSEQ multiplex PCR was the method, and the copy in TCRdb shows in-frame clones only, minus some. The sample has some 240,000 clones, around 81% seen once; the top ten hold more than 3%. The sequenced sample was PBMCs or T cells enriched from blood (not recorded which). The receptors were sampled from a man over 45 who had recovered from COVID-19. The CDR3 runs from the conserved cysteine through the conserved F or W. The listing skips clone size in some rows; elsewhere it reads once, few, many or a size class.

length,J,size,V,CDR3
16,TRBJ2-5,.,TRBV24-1,CATSDSLGGARETQYF
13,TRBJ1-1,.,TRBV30,CAWSPRKDTEAFF
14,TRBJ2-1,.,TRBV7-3,CASSRAGGLNEQFF
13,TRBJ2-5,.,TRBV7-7,CASSGQGQETQYF
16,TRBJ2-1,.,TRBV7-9,CASSLANSGNYNEQFF
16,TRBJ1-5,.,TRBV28,CASSLWREYSNQPQHF
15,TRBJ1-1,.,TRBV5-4,CASNLGTGDLSEAFF
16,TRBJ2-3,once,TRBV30,CARSGRAGGSQDTQYF
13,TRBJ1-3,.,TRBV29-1,CSGKTGAGNTIYF
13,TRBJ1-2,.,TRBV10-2,CASSAGNLYGYTF
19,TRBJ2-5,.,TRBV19,CASRQNVIEGQGAGETQYF
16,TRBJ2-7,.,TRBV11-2,CASSSTLAGAFYEQYF
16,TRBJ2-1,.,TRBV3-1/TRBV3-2,CASSQEGRTSGGALFF
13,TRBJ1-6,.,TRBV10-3,CATGGASNSPLHF
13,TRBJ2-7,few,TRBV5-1,CASSLERAYEQYF
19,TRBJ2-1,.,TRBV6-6,CASSLPKGERQVTYNEQFF
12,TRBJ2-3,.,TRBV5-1,CASSLDYEAQYF